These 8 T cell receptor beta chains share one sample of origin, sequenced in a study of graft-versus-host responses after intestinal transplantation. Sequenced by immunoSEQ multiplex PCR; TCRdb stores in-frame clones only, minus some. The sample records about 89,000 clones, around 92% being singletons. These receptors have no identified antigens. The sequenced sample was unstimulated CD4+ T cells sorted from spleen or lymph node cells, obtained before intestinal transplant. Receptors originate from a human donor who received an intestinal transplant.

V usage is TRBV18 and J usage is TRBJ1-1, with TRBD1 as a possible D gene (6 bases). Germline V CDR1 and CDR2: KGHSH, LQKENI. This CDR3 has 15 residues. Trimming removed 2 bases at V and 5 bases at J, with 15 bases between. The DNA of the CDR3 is TGTGCCAGCTCACCAGGTATAGGGGGGGCGACTGAAGCTTTCTTT. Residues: CASSPGIGGATEAFF.

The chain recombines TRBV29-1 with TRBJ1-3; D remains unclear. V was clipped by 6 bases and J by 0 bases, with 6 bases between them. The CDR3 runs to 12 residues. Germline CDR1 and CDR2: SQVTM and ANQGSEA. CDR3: CSVIFSGNTIYF. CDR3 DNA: TGCAGCGTAATCTTCTCTGGAAACACCATATATTTT.

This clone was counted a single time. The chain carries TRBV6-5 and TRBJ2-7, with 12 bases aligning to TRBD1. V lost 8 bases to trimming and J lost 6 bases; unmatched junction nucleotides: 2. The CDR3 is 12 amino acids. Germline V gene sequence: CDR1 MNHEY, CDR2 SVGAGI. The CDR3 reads CASGTGGFEQYF. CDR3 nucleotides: TGTGCCAGCGGGACAGGGGGCTTCGAGCAGTACTTC.

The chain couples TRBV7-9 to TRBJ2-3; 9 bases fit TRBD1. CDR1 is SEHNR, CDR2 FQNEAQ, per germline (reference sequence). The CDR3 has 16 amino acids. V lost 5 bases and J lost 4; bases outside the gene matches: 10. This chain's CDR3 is CASSLLGQGGADTQYF. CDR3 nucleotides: TGTGCCAGCAGCCTCCTGGGACAGGGTGGAGCAGATACGCAGTATTTT.

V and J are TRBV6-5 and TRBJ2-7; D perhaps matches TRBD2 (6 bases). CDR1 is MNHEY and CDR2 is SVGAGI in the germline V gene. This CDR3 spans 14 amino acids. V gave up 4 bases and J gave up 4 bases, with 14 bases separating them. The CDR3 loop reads CASSLSGLKYEQYF. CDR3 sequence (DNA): TGTGCCAGCAGTTTGAGCGGGCTCAAGTACGAGCAGTACTTC.

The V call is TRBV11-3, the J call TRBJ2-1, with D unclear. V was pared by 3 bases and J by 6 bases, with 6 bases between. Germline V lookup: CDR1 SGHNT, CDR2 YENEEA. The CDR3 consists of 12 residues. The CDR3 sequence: CASSFSVNEQFF. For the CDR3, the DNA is TGTGCCAGCAGCTTCTCGGTCAATGAGCAGTTCTTC.

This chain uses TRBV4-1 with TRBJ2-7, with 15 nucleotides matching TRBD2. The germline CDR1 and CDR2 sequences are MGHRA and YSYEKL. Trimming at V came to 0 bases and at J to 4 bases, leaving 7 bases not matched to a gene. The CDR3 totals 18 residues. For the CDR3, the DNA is TGCGCCAGCAGCCAAGACCCGGGACTAGCGGGGGGAAATTACGAGCAGTACTTC. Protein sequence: CASSQDPGLAGGNYEQYF.

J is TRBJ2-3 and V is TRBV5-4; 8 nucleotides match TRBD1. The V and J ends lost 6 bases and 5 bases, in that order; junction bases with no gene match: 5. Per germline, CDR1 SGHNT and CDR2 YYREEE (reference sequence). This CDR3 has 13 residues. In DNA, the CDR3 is TGTGCCAGCACCGCGGACAGGGAAGATACGCAGTATTTT. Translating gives CASTADREDTQYF.